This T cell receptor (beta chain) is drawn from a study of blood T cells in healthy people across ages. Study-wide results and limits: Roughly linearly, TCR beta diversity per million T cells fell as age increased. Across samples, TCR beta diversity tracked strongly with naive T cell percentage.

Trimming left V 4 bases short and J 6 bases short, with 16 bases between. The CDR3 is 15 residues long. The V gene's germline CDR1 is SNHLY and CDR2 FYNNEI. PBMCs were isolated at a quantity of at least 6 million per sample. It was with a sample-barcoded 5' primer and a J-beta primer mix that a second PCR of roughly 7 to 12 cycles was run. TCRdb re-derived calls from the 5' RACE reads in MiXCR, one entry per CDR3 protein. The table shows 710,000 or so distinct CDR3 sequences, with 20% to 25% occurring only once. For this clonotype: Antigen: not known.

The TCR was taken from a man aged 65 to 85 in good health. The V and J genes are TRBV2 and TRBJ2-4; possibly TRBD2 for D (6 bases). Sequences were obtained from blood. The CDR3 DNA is TGTGCCAGCAGTGTGGGGAGGTCAGGCACAAACATTCAGTACTTC. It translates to CASSVGRSGTNIQYF. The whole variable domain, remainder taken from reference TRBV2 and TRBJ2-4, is EPEVTQTPSHQVTQMGQEVILRCVPISNHLYFYWYRQILGQKVEFLVSFYNNEISEKSEIFDDQFSVERPDGSNFTLKIRSTKLEDSAMYFCASSVGRSGTNIQYFGAGTRLSVL.